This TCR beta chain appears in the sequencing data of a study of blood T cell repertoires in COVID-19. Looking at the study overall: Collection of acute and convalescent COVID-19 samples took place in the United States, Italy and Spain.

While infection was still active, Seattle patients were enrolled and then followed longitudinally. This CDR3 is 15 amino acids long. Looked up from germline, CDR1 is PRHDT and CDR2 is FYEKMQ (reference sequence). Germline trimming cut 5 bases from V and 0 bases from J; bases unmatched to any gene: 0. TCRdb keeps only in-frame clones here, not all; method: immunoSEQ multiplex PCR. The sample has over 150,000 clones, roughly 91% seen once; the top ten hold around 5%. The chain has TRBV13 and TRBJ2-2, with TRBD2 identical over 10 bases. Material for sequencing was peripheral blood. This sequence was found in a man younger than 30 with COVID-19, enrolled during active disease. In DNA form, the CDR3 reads TGTGCCAGCAGCCTAGCGGGGGCGAACACCGGGGAGCTGTTTTTT. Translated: CASSLAGANTGELFF.